The present entry profiles one T cell receptor beta chain with its context. What it binds is not known. The record originates from a study of cytomegalovirus exposure and HLA in healthy donors. General study results and limits: Rarity marked most TCR sequences, yet some public TCRs occurred in many donors. Differences between HLA loci emerged in a later analysis of TCR association rates, with DRB1 most and HLA-C fewest.

This CDR3 is 13 amino acids long. Germline V gene data show CDR1 as SGHTA and CDR2 as FQGNSA. V lost 5 bases to trimming and J lost 5 bases; unmatched junction nucleotides: 5. It was with 60 Vbeta and 13 Jbeta primers that the PCR ran. The table came from immunoSEQ multiplex PCR; TCRdb's copy has only in-frame clones and leaves some out. The sample yields under 150,000 clones, over 65% seen once. Samples came from healthy bone marrow donors. The specimen was PBMCs. This TCR was sampled from a man aged 35 to 55 in good health and CMV-seronegative. This sequence joins TRBV7-2 and TRBJ1-1; 7 bases align to TRBD1. The DNA for the CDR3 is TGTGCCAGCAGCCCCAGGGGGGAAACTGAAGCTTTCTTT. Translation: CASSPRGETEAFF.